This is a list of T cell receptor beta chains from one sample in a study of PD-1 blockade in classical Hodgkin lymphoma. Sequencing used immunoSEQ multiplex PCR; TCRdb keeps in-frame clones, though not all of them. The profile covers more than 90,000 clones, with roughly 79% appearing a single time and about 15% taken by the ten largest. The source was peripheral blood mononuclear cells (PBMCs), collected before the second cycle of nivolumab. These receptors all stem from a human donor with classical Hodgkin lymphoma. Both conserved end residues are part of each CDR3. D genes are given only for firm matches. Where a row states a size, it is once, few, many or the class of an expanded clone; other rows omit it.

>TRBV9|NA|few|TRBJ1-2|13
TGTGCCAGCAGCCCAGGGATAGCCTATGGCTACACCTTC
CASSPGIAYGYTF
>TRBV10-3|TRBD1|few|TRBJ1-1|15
TGTGCCATCAGGGATCAACAGGGGGGAGGCACTGAAGCTTTCTTT
CAIRDQQGGGTEAFF
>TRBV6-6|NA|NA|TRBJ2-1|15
TGTGCCAGCAGACCCAGGGATAGCTCCTACAATGAGCAGTTCTTC
CASRPRDSSYNEQFF
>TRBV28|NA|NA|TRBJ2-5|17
TGTGCCAGCAGTTTAGCGTTGAAGGCTGCAGTTCAAGAGACCCAGTACTTC
CASSLALKAAVQETQYF
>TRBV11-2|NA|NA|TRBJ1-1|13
TGTGCCAGCAGTTCTCAGCTGAACACTGAAGCTTTCTTT
CASSSQLNTEAFF
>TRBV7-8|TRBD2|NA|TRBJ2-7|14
TGTGCCAGCAGCCCCGGGACTAGGAACTACGAGCAGTACTTC
CASSPGTRNYEQYF
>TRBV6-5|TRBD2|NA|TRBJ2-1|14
TGTGCCAGCAGTGGACTAGGATCCTACAATGAGCAGTTCTTC
CASSGLGSYNEQFF
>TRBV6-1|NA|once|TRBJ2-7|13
TGTGCCAGCAGTGAAGGCAGGGCCTACGAGCAGTACTTC
CASSEGRAYEQYF
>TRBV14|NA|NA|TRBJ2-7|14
TGTGCCAGCAGCCAAGGGGCATGGGGGTACGAGCAGTACTTC
CASSQGAWGYEQYF
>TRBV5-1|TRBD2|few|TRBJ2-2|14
TGCGCCAGCAGCGTAAGCGGGAGCCGAGGGGAGCTGTTTTTT
CASSVSGSRGELFF
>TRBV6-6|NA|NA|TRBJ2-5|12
TGTGCCAGCGTCGCTGAGACGGAGACCCAGTACTTC
CASVAETETQYF
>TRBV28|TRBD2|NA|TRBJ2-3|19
TGTGCCAGCAGTTTTAGGGGCATTAGAGCGGGAGAGTTTACAGATACGCAGTATTTT
CASSFRGIRAGEFTDTQYF
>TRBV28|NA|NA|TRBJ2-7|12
TGTGCCAGCAGACCAGGTTCCTACGAGCAGTACTTC
CASRPGSYEQYF
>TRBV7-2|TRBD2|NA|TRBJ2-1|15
TGTGCCAGCAGCTTCACACGAAGCGGGAGCAATGAGCAGTTCTTC
CASSFTRSGSNEQFF
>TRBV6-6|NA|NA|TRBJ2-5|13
TGTGCCAGCAGCACCCCCGGGGCGGACACCCAGTACTTC
CASSTPGADTQYF
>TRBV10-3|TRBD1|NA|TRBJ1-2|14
TGTGCCGCCCTGTCGGGACAGGTCGACTATGGCTACACCTTC
CAALSGQVDYGYTF
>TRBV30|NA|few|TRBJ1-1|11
TGTGCCTGGAGTGTAAAACAGGGCGCTTTCTTT
CAWSVKQGAFF
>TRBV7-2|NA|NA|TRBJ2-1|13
TGTGCCAGCAGCTTATTGGCAGGGAGGGAGCAGTTCTTC
CASSLLAGREQFF
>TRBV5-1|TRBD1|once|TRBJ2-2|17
TGCGCCAGCAGCTCTAGAAGCAGGGGGCGCGAGCACGGGGAGCTGTTTTTT
CASSSRSRGREHGELFF
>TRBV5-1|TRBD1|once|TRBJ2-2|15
TGCGCCAGCAGCGATAGGACAGGGTTGCCCGGGGAGCTGTTTTTT
CASSDRTGLPGELFF
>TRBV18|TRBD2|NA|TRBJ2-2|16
TGTGCCAGCTCACCACAAACACTAGCGATCACCGGGGAGCTGTTTTTT
CASSPQTLAITGELFF
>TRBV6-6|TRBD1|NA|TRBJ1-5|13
TGTGCCAGCAGTTGGGACAGGGCTCAGCCCCAGCATTTT
CASSWDRAQPQHF
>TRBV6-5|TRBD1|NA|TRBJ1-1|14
TGTGCCAGCACTCGACAGGGGGCGAGGACTGAAGCTTTCTTT
CASTRQGARTEAFF
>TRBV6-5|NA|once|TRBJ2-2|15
TGTGCCAGCAGTTACTCGGGGGTTAACACCGGGGAGCTGTTTTTT
CASSYSGVNTGELFF
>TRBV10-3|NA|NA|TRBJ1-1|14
TGTGCCATCAGGGAGGAACCGCTGAACACTGAAGCTTTCTTT
CAIREEPLNTEAFF
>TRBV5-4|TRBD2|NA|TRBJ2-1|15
TGTGCCAGCAGCTTGGGCCCTAGCGGGGACAATGAGCAGTTCTTC
CASSLGPSGDNEQFF
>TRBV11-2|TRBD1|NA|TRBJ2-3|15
TGTGCCAGCAGCCAGGGGGCTATCCGCACAGATACGCAGTATTTT
CASSQGAIRTDTQYF
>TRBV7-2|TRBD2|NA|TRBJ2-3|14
TGTGCCAGCAGCCTCCTAGCGGGAGAAGGTACGCAGTATTTT
CASSLLAGEGTQYF
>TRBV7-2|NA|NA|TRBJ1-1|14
TGTGCCAGCAGCTTACTGGCCCTGAACACTGAAGCTTTCTTT
CASSLLALNTEAFF
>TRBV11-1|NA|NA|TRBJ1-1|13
TGTGCCAGCAGCTTAGGCAGGAACACTGAAGCTTTCTTT
CASSLGRNTEAFF
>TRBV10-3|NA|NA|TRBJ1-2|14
TGTGCCATCAGTGAGTCTCCTGGGGACCATGGCTACACCTTC
CAISESPGDHGYTF
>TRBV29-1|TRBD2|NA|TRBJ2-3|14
TGCAGCGCTGAAGCGGGGAGGGCCACAGATACGCAGTATTTT
CSAEAGRATDTQYF
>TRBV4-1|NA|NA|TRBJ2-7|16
TGCGCCAGCAGCCAAGCGGCGGGAAACAGCAAGAACGAGCAGTACTTC
CASSQAAGNSKNEQYF
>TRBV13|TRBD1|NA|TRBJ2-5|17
TGTGCCAGCAGCTTATACGCCATCGGGACAGGGGAAGAGACCCAGTACTTC
CASSLYAIGTGEETQYF
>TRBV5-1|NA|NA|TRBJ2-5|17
TGCGCCAGCAGCTTGGCTTTGTACAGTGGGAGTGAGGAGACCCAGTACTTC
CASSLALYSGSEETQYF
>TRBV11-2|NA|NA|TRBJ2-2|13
TGTGCCAGCAGCTTGCAAGCGCCCGGGGAGCTGTTTTTT
CASSLQAPGELFF
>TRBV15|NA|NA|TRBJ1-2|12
TGTGCCACCAGCAGACAGGGATATGGCTACACCTTC
CATSRQGYGYTF
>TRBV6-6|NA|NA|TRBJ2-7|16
TGTGCCAGCAGTTACCCGGGACCTCAGCCCCCCTACGAGCAGTACTTC
CASSYPGPQPPYEQYF
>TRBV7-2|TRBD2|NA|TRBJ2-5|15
TGTGCCAGCAGCCTAGCGGGAGTAACCCAAGAGACCCAGTACTTC
CASSLAGVTQETQYF
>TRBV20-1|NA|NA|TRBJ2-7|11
TGCAGTGCGGGGACATCCTACGAGCAGTACTTC
CSAGTSYEQYF
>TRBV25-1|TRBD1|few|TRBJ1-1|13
TGTGCCAGCACCGAACAGGGGACCGCTGAAGCTTTCTTT
CASTEQGTAEAFF
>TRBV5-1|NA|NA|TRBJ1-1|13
TGCGCCAGCAGCCGGGCCTCCAACACTGAAGCTTTCTTT
CASSRASNTEAFF
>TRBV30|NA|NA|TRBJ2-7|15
TGTGCCTGGAGTGTACTAGGCAGGGTATCCTACGAGCAGTACTTC
CAWSVLGRVSYEQYF
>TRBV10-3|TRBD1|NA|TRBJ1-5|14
TGTGCCATCGGCCAGGGGGTCGGCAATCAGCCCCAGCATTTT
CAIGQGVGNQPQHF
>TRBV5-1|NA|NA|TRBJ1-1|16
TGCGCCAGCAGCTCGACCGCCACAGCAGGCAACACTGAAGCTTTCTTT
CASSSTATAGNTEAFF
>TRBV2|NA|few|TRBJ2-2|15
TGTGCCAGCAGTGCGACCCGGGGAGTTACCGGGGAGCTGTTTTTT
CASSATRGVTGELFF
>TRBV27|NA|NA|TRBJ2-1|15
TGTGCCAGCAGGAGCAGGGGTTTTCCGTACAATGAGCAGTTCTTC
CASRSRGFPYNEQFF
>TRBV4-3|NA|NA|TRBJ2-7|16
TGCGCCAGCAGCCAAGGAGCACGGGGGCTTGGAAACGAGCAGTACTTC
CASSQGARGLGNEQYF